The clone carrying this T cell receptor (beta chain) occurred once. This specimen comes from a study of blood T cell repertoires in COVID-19. Original analysis: Reference gene primer amplification in the assay estimated nucleated cell counts. Clones were sequenced by immunoSEQ multiplex PCR, and TCRdb holds only the in-frame ones, with some missing. V, J and clone size are taken as reported in that table, and D and trimming were inferred from the DNA itself. The sample holds about 33,000 clones, 70% to 90% seen once. Germline lookup yields CDR1 LGHNA and CDR2 YNFKEQ. CDR3 length: 15 amino acids. V lost 1 base and J lost 2, with 10 bases in between.

V and J are TRBV4-2 and TRBJ2-3; D is possibly TRBD1 (6 bases). What was sequenced was peripheral blood. This receptor was identified in a human donor in a cohort sampled during active COVID-19. The CDR3 reads CASSQGQGPTDTQYF. CDR3 coding DNA: TGTGCCAGCAGCCAAGGTCAGGGGCCCACAGATACGCAGTATTTT.